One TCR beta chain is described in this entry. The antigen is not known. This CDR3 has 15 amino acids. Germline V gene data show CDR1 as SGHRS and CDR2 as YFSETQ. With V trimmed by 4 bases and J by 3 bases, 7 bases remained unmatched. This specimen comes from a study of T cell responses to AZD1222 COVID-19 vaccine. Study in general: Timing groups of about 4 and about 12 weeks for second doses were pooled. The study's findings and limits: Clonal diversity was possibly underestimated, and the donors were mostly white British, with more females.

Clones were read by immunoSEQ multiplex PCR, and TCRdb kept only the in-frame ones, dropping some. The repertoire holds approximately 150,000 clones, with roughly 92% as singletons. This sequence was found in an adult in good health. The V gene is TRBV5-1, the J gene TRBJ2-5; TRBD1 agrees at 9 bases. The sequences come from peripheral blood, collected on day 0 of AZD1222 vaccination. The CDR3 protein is CASSGTGNSEETQYF. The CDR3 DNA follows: TGCGCCAGCAGCGGGACAGGGAACAGTGAAGAGACCCAGTACTTC.